The T cell receptor (beta chain) described here comes from a study of control samples from healthy donors and cancer patients. The method was immunoSEQ multiplex PCR; TCRdb's version includes in-frame clones alone and lacks a portion of them. The repertoire has some 73,000 clones, 94% of them found once; the top ten carry around 6.4%. Per the germline V gene, CDR1 is SGHAT and CDR2 is FQNNGV. This CDR3 is built from 13 residues. Trimming shortened V by 1 base and J by 5 bases, and 8 bases separated the two germline ends. This receptor was obtained from a middle-aged woman in good health. The sample taken for sequencing was blood. The chain combines TRBV11-2 with TRBJ2-5; D remains ambiguous. DNA of the CDR3: TGTGCCAGCAGCTTAGTCTTTAGGGAGACCCAGTACTTC. Amino acid sequence: CASSLVFRETQYF.